Each of the 25 T cell receptor beta chains below was sequenced from the same sample in a study of T-cell reconstitution after alpha-beta-depleted transplantation in children. Preparing the TCRbeta library involved the use of unique molecular identifiers. TCRdb reprocessed the PCR reads via MiXCR and lists one record per CDR3 protein. The repertoire has 350,000 to 500,000 distinct CDR3 sequences, roughly 44% of them found once; the top ten carry approximately 25%. Sequencing used PBMCs, obtained before TCRalphabeta/CD19-depleted stem cell transplant. Receptor source: a girl aged 2 to 10 with aplastic anemia, due to receive a stem cell transplant.

V usage is TRBV6-1 and J usage is TRBJ2-1; maybe TRBD1 (6 bases). CDR1 and CDR2 from the germline V gene are MNHNS and SASEGT. The CDR3 covers 16 residues. Trimming removed 7 bases at V and 0 bases at J, with 16 bases between. The CDR3 sequence: CASNQRRGTSYNEQFF. In nucleotides, the CDR3 is TGTGCCAGCAACCAACGCAGGGGTACCTCCTACAATGAGCAGTTCTTC.

The chain links TRBV15 to TRBJ2-1, with D maybe TRBD2 (5 bases). This CDR3 region has 12 residues. V lost 1 base and J 7 bases, leaving 5 bases between the germline ends. Germline loops: CDR1 LNHNV, CDR2 YYDKDF (reference sequence). CDR3 bases: TGTGCCACCAGCAGAGGAGGGAATGAGCAGTTCTTC. Its translation is CATSRGGNEQFF.

This clonotype was detected only a few times. This rearrangement joins TRBV6-5 to TRBJ1-5, with 8 bases fitting TRBD1. Germline values: CDR1 MNHEY, CDR2 SVGAGI. The CDR3 extends over 14 amino acids. The V gene end was trimmed by 5 bases and the J gene end by 9 bases; junction bases not matched to a gene: 9. CDR3 DNA sequence: TGTGCCAGCAGTACTACAGGGGGGGTTTGGCCCCAGCATTTT. Protein sequence: CASSTTGGVWPQHF.

This clonotype occurred many times. The V call is TRBV7-2, the J call TRBJ2-7; TRBD2 aligns across 9 bases. The CDR3 consists of 16 residues. Trimming took 2 bases from V and 2 from J; bases not matched to a gene: 7. Germline V gene data show CDR1 as SGHTA and CDR2 as FQGNSA. CDR3: CASSLMTSGAPYEQYF. DNA for the CDR3: TGTGCCAGCAGCTTAATGACTAGCGGAGCTCCCTACGAGCAGTACTTC.

This clonotype was found many times. The chain has TRBV29-1 and TRBJ2-5, with D uncertain. This CDR3 contains 14 residues. V gave up 4 bases and J gave up 1 base, with 13 bases separating them. Germline V lookup: CDR1 SQVTM, CDR2 ANQGSEA. The CDR3: CSVADTNLQETQYF. The CDR3 DNA sequence: TGCAGCGTTGCGGATACCAACCTCCAAGAGACCCAGTACTTC.

This clonotype has ten or more counts. This sequence joins TRBV6-6 and TRBJ1-3, with D perhaps matching TRBD1 (6 bases). CDR1 is MNHNY and CDR2 is SVGAGI in the germline V gene (reference sequence). This CDR3 is 12 amino acids long. Trimming removed 10 bases at V and 2 bases at J, with 9 bases between. The CDR3: CATRGPGNTIYF. Here the CDR3 DNA reads TGTGCCACCAGGGGTCCTGGAAACACCATATATTTT.

The chain combines TRBV5-6 with TRBJ2-5; 12 bases are shared with TRBD1. The germline V gene has CDR1 SGHDT and CDR2 YYEEEE. This CDR3 is built from 15 residues. The V gene end was trimmed by 2 bases and the J gene end by 8 bases; junction bases not matched to a gene: 7. The CDR3 sequence: CASSFGGTGGETQYF. CDR3 nucleotides: TGTGCCAGCAGCTTCGGCGGGACAGGGGGCGAAACCCAGTACTTC.

V gene TRBV7-9 combines with J gene TRBJ2-7; D is unclear. This CDR3 has 11 amino acids. In germline, CDR1 is SEHNR, CDR2 FQNEAQ (reference sequence). Trimming took 10 bases from V and 0 from J, leaving 7 bases between them. CDR3 bases: TGTGCCACTGCCTCCTCCTACGAGCAGTACTTC. Translation: CATASSYEQYF.

This clonotype was seen repeatedly, ten times or more. V usage is TRBV9 and J usage is TRBJ2-4; 8 nucleotides match TRBD1. The V gene's germline CDR1 is SGDLS and CDR2 YYNGEE. This CDR3 spans 15 amino acids. V dropped 3 bases and J dropped 6; count of bases not matched to a gene: 8. The CDR3 loop reads CASSAHSQGGNIQYF. The CDR3 bases are TGTGCCAGCAGCGCCCATTCACAGGGGGGAAACATTCAGTACTTC.

This clonotype was picked up a small number of times. The chain couples TRBV6-5 to TRBJ2-7, with TRBD1 matching over 9 bases. The CDR3 spans 15 residues. CDR1 is MNHEY, CDR2 SVGAGI, per germline. With V trimmed by 0 bases and J by 3 bases, 3 bases remained unmatched. CDR3 nucleotide sequence: TGTGCCAGCAGTTACTCGAAGGACAGGGGCTACGAGCAGTACTTC. Translating it yields CASSYSKDRGYEQYF.

This clonotype has more than one count but fewer than ten. This chain links TRBV3-1 with TRBJ2-5; the D is unclear. Per the germline V gene, CDR1 is LGHDT and CDR2 is YNNKEL (reference sequence). The V end was cut by 4 bases, the J end by 4 bases, with 16 bases between. CDR3 size: 15 residues. CDR3 coding DNA: TGTGCCAGCAGCCCAGATAAGGGTCTATCAGAGACCCAGTACTTC. Its translation: CASSPDKGLSETQYF.

The chain joins TRBV5-5 to TRBJ2-7; 8 bases align to TRBD2. There are 16 residues in the CDR3. The V segment lost 4 bases and the J segment 7 bases; nucleotides outside the gene matches: 16. The germline CDR1 and CDR2 sequences are SGHKS and YYEKEE (reference sequence). The CDR3 spells CASSQGTSDGLLEQYF. The CDR3 DNA reads as TGTGCCAGCAGCCAAGGGACTAGTGATGGTTTATTGGAGCAGTACTTC.

Many counts were recorded for this clonotype. This CDR3 is CASTARVNEQFF. As DNA, the CDR3 is TGTGCCAGCACCGCCAGGGTCAATGAGCAGTTCTTC. J is TRBJ2-1 and V is TRBV6-5, with D tentatively TRBD1 (5 bases). CDR3 length: 12 residues. From germline, CDR1 is MNHEY and CDR2 SVGAGI. V lost 7 bases and J 6 bases, leaving 10 bases between the germline ends.

The CDR3 DNA is TGTGCCAGCAGCTTGATAGCGACTTCACCCCTCCACTTT. Residues: CASSLIATSPLHF. The V call is TRBV5-5, the J call TRBJ1-6; D ambiguous. The germline V gene encodes CDR1 SGHKS and CDR2 YYEKEE (reference sequence). This CDR3 region has 13 residues. Trimming pared 1 base from V and 9 bases from J, leaving 8 bases between.

This clonotype was observed many times. This chain connects TRBV4-1 to TRBJ2-3; D is possibly TRBD2 (6 bases). This CDR3 comprises 15 residues. Germline lookup yields CDR1 MGHRA and CDR2 YSYEKL. Trimming cost V 5 bases and J 1 base, with 13 bases left between them. The CDR3 DNA follows: TGCGCCAGCAGCTGGCGGGCTAGCGGCACAGATACGCAGTATTTT. Amino acid sequence: CASSWRASGTDTQYF.

The gene calls are TRBV6-5 and TRBJ1-1; D not certain. Germline V gene lookup returns CDR1 MNHEY and CDR2 SVGAGI. There are 15 residues in the CDR3. With 1 base removed from V and 6 bases from J, the gap between germline ends came to 15 bases. The CDR3 sequence: CASSYFTATNAEAFF. The CDR3 nucleotides are TGTGCCAGCAGTTACTTCACGGCCACTAACGCTGAAGCTTTCTTT.

This clonotype came up a few times. The V gene is TRBV7-2, the J gene TRBJ2-1; possible D gene TRBD2, 5 bases. The length of the CDR3 is 14 residues. Trimming removed 2 bases at V and 9 bases at J, with 14 bases between. Germline CDR1 and CDR2: SGHTA and FQGNSA. The CDR3 sequence: CASSLSGLIAEQFF. CDR3 bases: TGTGCCAGCAGCTTATCTGGACTTATTGCTGAGCAGTTCTTC.

This clonotype was observed at least ten times. This chain links TRBV27 with TRBJ2-7, with TRBD1 matching over 10 bases. Trimming removed 4 bases from V and 5 bases from J; junction bases left unmatched: 5. The CDR3 runs to 14 residues. Germline V lookup: CDR1 MNHEY, CDR2 SMNVEV (reference sequence). CDR3 in DNA: TGTGCCAGCAGTTCGGACAGGGGGTCGCACGAGCAGTACTTC. Amino acids: CASSSDRGSHEQYF.

The genes are TRBV12-3 or TRBV12-4 and TRBJ2-5; D gene ambiguous. The V and J ends lost 6 bases and 4 bases respectively, with 12 bases between them. The CDR3 contains 13 residues. The CDR3 sequence is CASRRRVGETQYF. In nucleotides, the CDR3 is TGTGCCAGCAGGCGAAGGGTTGGAGAGACCCAGTACTTC.

The rearrangement uses TRBV12-3 or TRBV12-4 and TRBJ2-7, with 7 bases matching TRBD1. V dropped 7 bases and J dropped 0; count of bases not matched to a gene: 9. The CDR3 loop spans 15 amino acids. CDR3 amino acids: CASTNKGTDSYEQYF. The CDR3, as DNA: TGTGCCAGCACCAACAAAGGGACAGACTCCTACGAGCAGTACTTC.

The table lists this clonotype with a few counts. This chain connects TRBV7-2 to TRBJ2-7, with D possibly matching TRBD2 (5 bases). The CDR3 spans 15 residues. Germline V gene lookup returns CDR1 SGHTA and CDR2 FQGNSA. Trimming took off 2 bases at V and 4 bases at J, with 15 bases between the two ends. This chain's CDR3 is CASSLQVSAEYEQYF. As DNA, the CDR3 is TGTGCCAGCAGCTTACAAGTTAGCGCCGAGTACGAGCAGTACTTC.

This clonotype came up a few times. The CDR3 loop is CASSSLNGQGPAGVTGELFF. The CDR3 DNA follows: TGTGCCAGCAGCTCCCTAAATGGACAGGGTCCAGCGGGAGTTACCGGGGAGCTGTTTTTT. The chain recombines TRBV5-6 with TRBJ2-2, with D perhaps matching TRBD1 or TRBD2 (8 bases each). Germline V gene sequence: CDR1 SGHDT, CDR2 YYEEEE. With 3 bases removed from V and 5 bases from J, the gap between germline ends came to 29 bases. The length of the CDR3 is 20 residues.

This clonotype was recorded many times. The V and J genes are TRBV5-1 and TRBJ2-7, with 7 bases lining up with TRBD1. This CDR3 contains 14 residues. Trimming at V came to 1 base and at J to 7 bases, leaving 8 bases not matched to a gene. Germline values: CDR1 SGHRS, CDR2 YFSETQ. CDR3 DNA sequence: TGCGCCAGCAGCTTGAGGAAGGGGGCGAGTGAGCAGTACTTC. This encodes CASSLRKGASEQYF.

This clonotype has only a few counts. The genes are TRBV15 and TRBJ2-1; 10 nucleotides agree with TRBD2. The CDR3 spans 18 residues. J lost 5 bases, V lost 4 bases, and 14 bases had no gene match. Germline V lookup: CDR1 LNHNV, CDR2 YYDKDF (reference sequence). For the CDR3, the DNA is TGTGCCACCAGCATCGAAATATCATGGCTAGCGGGAGACAATGAGCAGTTCTTC. It specifies CATSIEISWLAGDNEQFF.

This rearrangement joins TRBV25-1 to TRBJ2-7; 10 bases fit TRBD2. The length of the CDR3 is 15 residues. V gave up 3 bases and J gave up 2 bases; unmatched junction bases: 4. Germline CDR1 reads MGHDK; CDR2 reads SYGVNS. This chain's CDR3 is CASSDHSGGAYEQYF. The CDR3 DNA follows: TGTGCCAGCAGTGACCACAGCGGGGGGGCCTACGAGCAGTACTTC.